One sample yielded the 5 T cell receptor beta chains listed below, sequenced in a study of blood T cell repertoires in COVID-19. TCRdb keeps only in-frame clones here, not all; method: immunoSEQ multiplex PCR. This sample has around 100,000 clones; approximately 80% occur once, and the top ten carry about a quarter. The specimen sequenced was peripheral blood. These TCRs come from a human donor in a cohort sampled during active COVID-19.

CDR3 in DNA: TGTGCCAGCAGTTGGGAGCGGAATCAGCCCCAGCATTTT. Protein product: CASSWERNQPQHF. This chain connects TRBV6-5 to TRBJ1-5; the D is unclear. This CDR3 contains 13 residues. V lost 4 bases to trimming and J lost 4 bases, with 8 bases between them. Germline CDR1 is MNHEY and CDR2 is SVGAGI.

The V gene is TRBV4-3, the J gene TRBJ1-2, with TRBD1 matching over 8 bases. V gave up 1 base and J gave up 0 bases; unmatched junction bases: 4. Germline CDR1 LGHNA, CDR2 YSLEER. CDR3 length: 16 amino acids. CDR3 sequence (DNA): TGCGCCAGCAGCCAAGTCCCACAGGGGGCTAACTATGGCTACACCTTC. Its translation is CASSQVPQGANYGYTF.

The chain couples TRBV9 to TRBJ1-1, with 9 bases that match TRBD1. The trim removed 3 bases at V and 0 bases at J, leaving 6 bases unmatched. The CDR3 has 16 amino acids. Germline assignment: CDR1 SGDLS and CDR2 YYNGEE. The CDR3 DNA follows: TGTGCCAGCAGCGCGGACAGGGGCTCCATGAACACTGAAGCTTTCTTT. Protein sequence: CASSADRGSMNTEAFF.

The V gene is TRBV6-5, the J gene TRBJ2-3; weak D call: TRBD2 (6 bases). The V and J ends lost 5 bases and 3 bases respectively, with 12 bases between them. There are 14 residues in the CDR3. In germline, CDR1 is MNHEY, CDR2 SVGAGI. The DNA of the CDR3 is TGTGCCAGCAGTCCCCGCGCGGGGACAGATACGCAGTATTTT. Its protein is CASSPRAGTDTQYF.

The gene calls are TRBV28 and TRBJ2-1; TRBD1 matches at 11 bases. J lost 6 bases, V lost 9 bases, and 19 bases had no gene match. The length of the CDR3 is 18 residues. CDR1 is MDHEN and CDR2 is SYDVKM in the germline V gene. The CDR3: CASNLSKGQGVSGNEQFF. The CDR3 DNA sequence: TGTGCCAGTAACCTTTCTAAGGGACAGGGGGTTTCAGGCAATGAGCAGTTCTTC.